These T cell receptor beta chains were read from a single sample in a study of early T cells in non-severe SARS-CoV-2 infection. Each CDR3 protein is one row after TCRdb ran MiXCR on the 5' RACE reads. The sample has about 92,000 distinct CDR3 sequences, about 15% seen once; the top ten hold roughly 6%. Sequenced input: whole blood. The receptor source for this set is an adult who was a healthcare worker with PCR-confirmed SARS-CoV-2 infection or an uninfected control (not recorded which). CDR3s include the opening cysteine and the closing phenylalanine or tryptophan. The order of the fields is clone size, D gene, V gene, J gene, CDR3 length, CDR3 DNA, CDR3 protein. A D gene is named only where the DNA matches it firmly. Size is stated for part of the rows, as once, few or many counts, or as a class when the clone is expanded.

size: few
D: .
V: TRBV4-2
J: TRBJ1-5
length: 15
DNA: TGTGCCAGCAGCCAAGTAGGGGACGGGAATCAGCCCCAGCATTTT
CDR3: CASSQVGDGNQPQHF

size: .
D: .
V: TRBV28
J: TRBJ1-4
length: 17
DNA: TGTGCCAGCAGTTTCGGCGCAGAGCAAGCAACTAATGAAAAACTGTTTTTT
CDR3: CASSFGAEQATNEKLFF

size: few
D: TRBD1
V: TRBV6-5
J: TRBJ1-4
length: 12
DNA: TGTGCCAGCAGACAGGGGAAGGAAAAACTGTTTTTT
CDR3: CASRQGKEKLFF

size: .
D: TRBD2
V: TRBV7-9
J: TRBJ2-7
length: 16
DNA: TGTGCCAGCAGCTTATCCGCTAGCGGGGACCTCTACGAGCAGTACTTC
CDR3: CASSLSASGDLYEQYF

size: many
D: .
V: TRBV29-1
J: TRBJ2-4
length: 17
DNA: TGCAGCGTTGAAGAAAGAGGGACTTCCGAAGCCAAAAACATTCAGTACTTC
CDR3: CSVEERGTSEAKNIQYF

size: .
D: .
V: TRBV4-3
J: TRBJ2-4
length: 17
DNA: TGCGCCAGCAGCGAAGGAGGGGGCAACCTAGCCAAAAACATTCAGTACTTC
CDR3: CASSEGGGNLAKNIQYF

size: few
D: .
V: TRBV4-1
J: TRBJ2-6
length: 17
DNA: TGCGCCAGCAGCCCTGGTGGGACCTTGAAGGGGGCCAACGTCCTGACTTTC
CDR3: CASSPGGTLKGANVLTF

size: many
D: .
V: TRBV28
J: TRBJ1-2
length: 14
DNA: TGTGCCAGCAGTTTGAACGCGGTCTACTATGGCTACACCTTC
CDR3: CASSLNAVYYGYTF

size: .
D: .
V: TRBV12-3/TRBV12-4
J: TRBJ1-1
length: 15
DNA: TGTGCCAGCCTGGTAAAGGGCAGCTCGAACACTGAAGCTTTCTTT
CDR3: CASLVKGSSNTEAFF

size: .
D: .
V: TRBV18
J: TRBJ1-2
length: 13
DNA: TGTGCTAGTCTGAGGGGGACTAACTATGGCTACACCTTC
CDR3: CASLRGTNYGYTF

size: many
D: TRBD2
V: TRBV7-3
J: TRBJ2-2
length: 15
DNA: TGTGCCAGCAGCTGGCGGGGGGCCGACACCGGGGAGCTGTTTTTT
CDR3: CASSWRGADTGELFF

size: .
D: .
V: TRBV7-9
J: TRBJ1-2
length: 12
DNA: TGTGCCAGCAGCTTAGGAGACTATGGCTACACCTTC
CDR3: CASSLGDYGYTF

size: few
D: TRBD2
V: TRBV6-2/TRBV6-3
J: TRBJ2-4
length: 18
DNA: TGTGCCAGCAGTCCGATCCCCGGACTAGCGGGGGGCCTTAACATTCAGTACTTC
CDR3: CASSPIPGLAGGLNIQYF

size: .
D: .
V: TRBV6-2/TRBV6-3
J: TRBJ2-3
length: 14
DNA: TGTGCCAGTCAGGTACTGGTAAACACAGATACGCAGTATTTT
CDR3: CASQVLVNTDTQYF

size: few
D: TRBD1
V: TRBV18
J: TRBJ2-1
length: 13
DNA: TGTGCCAGCTCCCGGGACAGGGGTAATGAGCAGTTCTTC
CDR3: CASSRDRGNEQFF

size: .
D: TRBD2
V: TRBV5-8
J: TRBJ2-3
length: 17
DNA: TGTGCCAGCAGCGAGGGACTAGCGGGAACGAACACAGATACGCAGTATTTT
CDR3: CASSEGLAGTNTDTQYF

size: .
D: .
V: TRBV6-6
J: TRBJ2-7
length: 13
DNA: TGTGCCAGTCTATTGGGCGACTCCTACGAGCAGTACTTC
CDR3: CASLLGDSYEQYF

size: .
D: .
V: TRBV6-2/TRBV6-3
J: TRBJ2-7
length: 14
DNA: TGTGCCAGCAGTTACTCGGGGAACCCCTACGAGCAGTACTTC
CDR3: CASSYSGNPYEQYF

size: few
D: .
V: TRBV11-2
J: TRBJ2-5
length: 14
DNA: TGTGCCAGCAGCGAACCCGGGTTCCAAGAGACCCAGTACTTC
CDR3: CASSEPGFQETQYF

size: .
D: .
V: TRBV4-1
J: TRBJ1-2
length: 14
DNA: TGCGCCAGCAGCCATGAGGGAAAAGAACCTGGCTACACCTTC
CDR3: CASSHEGKEPGYTF

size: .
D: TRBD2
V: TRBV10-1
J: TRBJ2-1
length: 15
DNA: TGCGCCAGCAGTGAGCTAGCGGGGGGGCCAAGTGAGCAGTTCTTC
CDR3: CASSELAGGPSEQFF

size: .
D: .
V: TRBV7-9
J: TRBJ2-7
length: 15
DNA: TGTGCCAGCAGCCGAGGCACCGGGACTCGGGACGAGCAGTACTTC
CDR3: CASSRGTGTRDEQYF

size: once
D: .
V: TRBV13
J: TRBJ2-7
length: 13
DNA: TGTGCCAGCACCAAACAGACGTCCTACGAGCAGTACTTC
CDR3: CASTKQTSYEQYF

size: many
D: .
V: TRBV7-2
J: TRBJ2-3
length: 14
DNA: TGTGCCAGCAGCTCGGGACGGAGCACAGATACGCAGTATTTT
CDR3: CASSSGRSTDTQYF

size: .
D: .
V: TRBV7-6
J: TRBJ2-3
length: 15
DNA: TGTGCCAGCAGCTTAGCGGGTATTAGCACAGATACGCAGTATTTT
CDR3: CASSLAGISTDTQYF

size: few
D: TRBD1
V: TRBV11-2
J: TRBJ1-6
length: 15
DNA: TGTGCCAGCAGCTTAGGGACAGGGGGCGGGTCACCCCTCCACTTT
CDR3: CASSLGTGGGSPLHF

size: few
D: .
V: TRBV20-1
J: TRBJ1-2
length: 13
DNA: TGCAGTGCTAGAGACAGCTCTAACTATGGCTACACCTTC
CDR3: CSARDSSNYGYTF

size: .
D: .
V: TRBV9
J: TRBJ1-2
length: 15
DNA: TGTGCCAGCAGCGTAGTCGTAAACGCTGACTATGGCTACACCTTC
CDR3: CASSVVVNADYGYTF

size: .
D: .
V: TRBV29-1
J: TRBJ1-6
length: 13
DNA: TGCAGCGCTGCCGACAGTCAGAATTCACCCCTCCACTTT
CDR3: CSAADSQNSPLHF

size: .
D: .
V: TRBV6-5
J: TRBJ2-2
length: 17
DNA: TGTGCCAGCAGTTACTTAGGGGTTCCAACTAAGGCCGGGGAGCTGTTTTTT
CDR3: CASSYLGVPTKAGELFF

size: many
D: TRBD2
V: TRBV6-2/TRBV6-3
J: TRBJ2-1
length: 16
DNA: TGTGCCAGCAGTTACCTGAAGCGGGGTTACTACAATGAGCAGTTCTTC
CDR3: CASSYLKRGYYNEQFF

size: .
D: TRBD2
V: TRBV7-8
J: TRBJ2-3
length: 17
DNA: TGTGCCAGCAGCTTATTGAGCGGGGGGACTAGCACAGATACGCAGTATTTT
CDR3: CASSLLSGGTSTDTQYF